This T cell receptor (beta chain) derives from a study of blood T cell repertoires in COVID-19. Study overall: There were acute and convalescent COVID-19 samples, and they came from the United States, Italy and Spain. T cells, B-cell-depleted T cells, or PBMCs provided the cDNA or gDNA that served as material.

Original analysis: Reference gene primer amplification gave nucleated cell count estimates. Measured with immunoSEQ multiplex PCR; TCRdb has only the in-frame clones, and not every one. The D gene and trimming were derived from the DNA, and the V and J assignments and clone size from that table. The data show around 130,000 clones, with more than 70% seen just once and roughly 3.9% held by the top ten. The sequence derives from a man between 60 and 75 years old with acute or convalescent COVID-19. Sequenced material: peripheral blood.

The CDR3, as DNA: TGTGCCAGCAGCTTAGAAATAGGGAGGGGAGAGACCCAGTACTTC. This gives the protein CASSLEIGRGETQYF. The rearrangement joins TRBV7-8 to TRBJ2-5; 7 positions match TRBD2. With V trimmed by 1 base and J by 4 bases, 6 bases remained unmatched. The CDR3 length is 15 residues. The germline CDR1 and CDR2 sequences are SGHVS and FQNEAQ.